This paragraph covers one T cell receptor beta chain sequence. Its specificity is not known. Trimming pared 4 bases from V and 7 bases from J, leaving 20 bases between. CDR1 is MGHRA and CDR2 is YSYEKL in the germline V gene. This CDR3 contains 16 residues. The data were obtained in a study of T cell responses to AZD1222 COVID-19 vaccine. Findings and caveats of the study: Close to half of spike-specific TCRs reportedly recognize unmutated variant regions.

Profiling relied on immunoSEQ multiplex PCR, and the TCRdb table lists in-frame clones only, not all of them. The sample consists of 150,000 to 200,000 clones, approximately 90% of them appearing once. The chain joins TRBV4-1 to TRBJ2-1; D gene unclear. The sequence derives from an adult who received the AZD1222 COVID-19 vaccine. This material consisted of peripheral blood, taken 28 days after the second AZD1222 dose. CDR3 in amino acids: CASSPLGPVSSNEQFF. The CDR3 region has the DNA TGCGCCAGCAGCCCCTTGGGTCCAGTTAGTTCGAATGAGCAGTTCTTC.